The rows below give T cell receptor beta chains drawn from one sample of a study of CD8 T cell repertoires and HIV-1 epitope variants. These receptors lack a known antigen. Libraries were prepared by immunoSEQ multiplex PCR; TCRdb keeps only in-frame clonotypes and omits some of them. The sample holds under 6,500 clones, around two thirds seen once. Sequenced material: cultured CD8+ T cells derived from PBMCs. The source of these receptors is a male donor with HIV. CDR3s include the opening cysteine and the closing phenylalanine or tryptophan. A D gene is named only where the DNA matches it firmly. Rows may omit the clone size; those that give it use once, few, many or a size class.

v_call	clone_size	j_call	d_call	cdr3_aa	cdr3_nt
TRBV27	-	TRBJ2-7	TRBD2	CASSQGLASYEQYF	TGTGCCAGCAGTCAGGGACTAGCTTCCTACGAGCAGTACTTC
TRBV27	-	TRBJ2-2	-	CASSSAPRVGTGELFF	TGTGCCAGCAGTTCCGCCCCCAGGGTGGGAACCGGGGAGCTGTTTTTT
TRBV15	-	TRBJ2-5	-	CATSRGGLQETQYF	TGTGCCACCAGCAGAGGGGGCCTCCAAGAGACCCAGTACTTC
TRBV5-1	-	TRBJ1-3	-	CASRDTERNTIYF	TGCGCCAGTAGGGACACTGAAAGGAACACCATATATTTT
TRBV27	-	TRBJ1-4	-	CASGVSATNEKLFF	TGTGCCAGCGGAGTTTCAGCAACTAATGAAAAACTGTTTTTT
TRBV19	-	TRBJ2-7	-	CASSSRETPYEQYF	TGTGCCAGTAGTTCGAGGGAGACCCCCTACGAGCAGTACTTC
TRBV10-3	-	TRBJ1-5	-	CAISGGNNQPQHF	TGTGCCATCAGTGGAGGCAACAATCAGCCCCAGCATTTT
TRBV28	-	TRBJ2-7	-	CASSLVSGFTYEQYF	TGTGCCAGCAGTTTAGTCTCTGGCTTCACCTACGAGCAGTACTTC
TRBV5-4	-	TRBJ2-1	TRBD2	CASSSRSGGLNNEQFF	TGTGCCAGCAGCTCGAGGAGCGGGGGGTTGAACAATGAGCAGTTCTTC
TRBV5-6	-	TRBJ2-7	-	CASSLDQYEQYF	TGTGCCAGCAGCTTGGATCAGTACGAGCAGTACTTC
TRBV5-1	-	TRBJ2-7	-	CASSLLPLQGSSYEQYF	TGCGCCAGCAGCCTCCTCCCCCTACAGGGAAGCTCCTACGAGCAGTACTTC
TRBV13	-	TRBJ2-7	-	CASSLTGKNEQYF	TGTGCCAGCAGCTTGACAGGCAAGAACGAGCAGTACTTC
TRBV27	-	TRBJ2-1	TRBD2	CASSLLAGGSEQFF	TGTGCCAGCAGTTTGCTAGCGGGGGGGAGTGAGCAGTTCTTC
TRBV10-3	-	TRBJ2-7	TRBD2	CAISESRGLAGSYEQYF	TGTGCCATCAGTGAGTCGCGGGGACTAGCGGGAAGCTACGAGCAGTACTTC
TRBV19	-	TRBJ1-5	TRBD1	CASAIKGQANNQPQHF	TGTGCCAGTGCTATCAAGGGACAGGCTAACAATCAGCCCCAGCATTTT
TRBV7-5	-	TRBJ1-5	-	CVRSLEGKPQPQHF	TGTGTCAGAAGCTTAGAGGGGAAACCCCAGCCCCAGCATTTT
TRBV5-1	-	TRBJ1-1	TRBD1	CASSTTGVNTEAFF	TGCGCCAGCAGTACGACAGGGGTGAACACTGAAGCTTTCTTT
TRBV19	-	TRBJ2-5	TRBD1	CASSRTGSQETQYF	TGTGCCAGTAGTCGGACAGGGAGCCAAGAGACCCAGTACTTC
TRBV27	-	TRBJ2-5	TRBD1	CASSFGRGRETQYF	TGTGCCAGCAGTTTCGGCAGGGGGCGAGAGACCCAGTACTTC
TRBV5-4	-	TRBJ2-1	TRBD2	CASSWGSSGSGTEQFF	TGTGCCAGCAGCTGGGGGTCCAGCGGGAGTGGTACTGAGCAGTTCTTC
TRBV6-4	-	TRBJ2-1	-	CASSGEISYNEQFF	TGTGCCAGCAGTGGGGAGATATCCTACAATGAGCAGTTCTTC
TRBV5-6	-	TRBJ1-4	-	CASSLAGLDEKLFF	TGTGCCAGCAGCTTGGCGGGCCTCGATGAAAAACTGTTTTTT
TRBV20-1	-	TRBJ2-7	-	CSAAPDDEQYF	TGCAGTGCTGCCCCCGACGACGAGCAGTACTTC
TRBV4-1	-	TRBJ2-7	-	CASSQETFTGSEQYF	TGCGCCAGCAGCCAAGAAACCTTTACAGGGAGCGAGCAGTACTTC
TRBV9	medium-sized	TRBJ1-1	TRBD1	CASSVGQVSEAFF	TGTGCCAGCAGCGTCGGACAGGTTTCTGAAGCTTTCTTT
TRBV10-3	-	TRBJ2-7	-	CAISEVFLTGIYEQYF	TGTGCCATCAGTGAGGTCTTCCTGACGGGGATCTACGAGCAGTACTTC
TRBV9	-	TRBJ1-2	TRBD1	CASNQGAYGYTF	TGTGCCAGCAACCAGGGGGCTTATGGCTACACCTTC
TRBV18	-	TRBJ2-1	-	CASSPATGYSYNEQFF	TGTGCCAGCTCACCCGCGACGGGTTACTCCTACAATGAGCAGTTCTTC
TRBV28	medium-sized	TRBJ2-7	-	CASSSDSYEQYF	TGTGCCAGCAGTTCAGACTCCTACGAGCAGTACTTC
TRBV27	-	TRBJ2-5	-	CASSLVTEETQYF	TGTGCCAGCAGTTTAGTGACAGAAGAGACCCAGTACTTC
TRBV27	-	TRBJ2-1	TRBD2	CASSFAGVSYNEQFF	TGTGCCAGCAGTTTTGCGGGAGTTTCCTACAATGAGCAGTTCTTC
TRBV5-6	-	TRBJ2-1	-	CASSLSYNEQFF	TGTGCCAGCAGCTTGTCATACAATGAGCAGTTCTTC
TRBV19	-	TRBJ2-7	TRBD1	CASSPGGMTYEQYF	TGTGCCAGTAGTCCAGGGGGAATGACCTACGAGCAGTACTTC
TRBV7-2	large	TRBJ2-3	TRBD1	CASSPGQGNTDTQYF	TGTGCCAGCAGCCCAGGACAGGGCAACACAGATACGCAGTATTTT
TRBV5-6	-	TRBJ2-5	-	CASSLGAAGVQETQYF	TGTGCCAGCAGCTTGGGCGCCGCGGGTGTCCAAGAGACCCAGTACTTC
TRBV29-1	once	TRBJ2-1	-	CSAARLVGNEQFF	TGCAGCGCCGCGAGGTTAGTGGGTAATGAGCAGTTCTTC
TRBV19	-	TRBJ2-1	TRBD2	CASSIGLASGQGEQFF	TGTGCCAGTAGTATAGGGTTGGCTAGCGGGCAAGGTGAGCAGTTCTTC
TRBV5-6	-	TRBJ1-1	-	CAGSLRSGRNTEAFF	TGTGCCGGATCACTAAGGTCAGGTCGGAACACTGAAGCTTTCTTT